The clone carrying this TCR beta chain was recorded once. Antigen specificity is unknown. The method was immunoSEQ multiplex PCR; TCRdb's version includes in-frame clones alone and lacks a portion of them. The table has around 2.5 million clones, roughly 93% seen once. This sample is drawn from a study of shared clonotypes between healthy human individuals. Unmatched junction bases numbered 6, after V lost 1 base and J lost 5 bases. This CDR3 has 15 residues. The V gene's germline CDR1 is SGHRS and CDR2 YFSETQ. Whole-study results and caveats: Four donors had about 5% of their naive CD4 clonotypes in common. Rarefaction showed that sequencing of sorted subsets was incomplete (despite large depth).

This TCR was recovered from a young man in good health. Some clones in this sample may be carry-over from other donors' samples. This rearrangement joins TRBV5-1 to TRBJ2-1, with TRBD2 matching over 7 bases. Sequenced sample: naive CD4+ T cells from PBMCs. Subset denoted: CD45RA+ positively selected. DNA of the CDR3: TGCGCCAGCAGCTTGAAACTAGCGAGAAACAATGAGCAGTTCTTC. It yields the protein CASSLKLARNNEQFF.